What follows are 2 T cell receptor beta chains derived from one specimen sequenced in a study of low-dose radiotherapy and immunotherapy resistance in tumors. Covering alpha and beta chains, TRAV- and TRBV-specific primers were used for the first-strand cDNA. TCR amplification used roughly 21 PCR cycles, a constant-region primer and a V-primer adapter. TCRdb analysed the reads with MiXCR anew, one entry per CDR3 protein. This table has fewer than 7,500 distinct CDR3 sequences, 84% appearing once. These receptors were obtained from a human donor with advanced metastatic prostate, ovarian, gallbladder or colorectal cancer (not recorded which). This table probably holds off-target reads from a library built for another chain.

The J gene is TRBJ2-3, the V gene TRBV4-3; no firm D call. The CDR3 loop spans 13 amino acids. Germline CDR1 is LGHNA and CDR2 is YSLEER. V lost 5 bases and J 0 bases, leaving 6 bases between the germline ends. CDR3 sequence reads: CASSSTSTDTQYF. The CDR3, as DNA: TGCGCCAGCAGCTCGACTAGCACAGATACGCAGTATTTT.

The chain couples TRBV20-1 to TRBJ2-1; D unresolved. V dropped 6 bases and J dropped 10 bases, with 7 bases sitting between them. Germline V CDR1 and CDR2: DFQATT, SNEGSKA (reference sequence). The CDR3 runs 9 residues. In nucleotides, the CDR3 is TGCAGTGCCGCCCAGGAGCAGTTCTTC. It yields the protein CSAAQEQFF.